This T cell receptor (beta chain) was found in a study of graft-versus-host responses after intestinal transplantation. Produced via immunoSEQ multiplex PCR; TCRdb's table is partial and in-frame only. Altogether some 9,800 clones are present, about 93% being singletons, with the ten largest covering 2.3%. This CDR3 spans 12 amino acids. Trimming left V 0 bases short and J 5 bases short, with 1 base between. CDR1 is MNHEY and CDR2 is SVGAGI in the germline V gene. The sample was PBMCs, taken 43 to 45 days after intestinal transplant. The sequence was obtained from a human patient who received an intestinal transplant, so some T cells may come from the graft donor. The V gene is TRBV6-5, the J gene TRBJ2-2; D ambiguous. The CDR3 coding sequence is TGTGCCAGCAGTTACTCGACCGGGGAGCTGTTTTTT. Translating it yields CASSYSTGELFF.